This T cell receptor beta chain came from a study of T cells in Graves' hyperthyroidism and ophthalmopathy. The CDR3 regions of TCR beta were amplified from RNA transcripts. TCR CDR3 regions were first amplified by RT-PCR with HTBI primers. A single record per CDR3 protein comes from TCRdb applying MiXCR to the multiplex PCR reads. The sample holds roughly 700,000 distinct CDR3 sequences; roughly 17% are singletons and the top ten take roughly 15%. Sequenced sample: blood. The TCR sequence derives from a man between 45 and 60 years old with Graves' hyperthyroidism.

The CDR3 here is CASSRSGTTDTQYF. Here the CDR3 DNA reads TGTGCCAGCAGCCGTAGCGGGACGACAGATACGCAGTATTTT. The J gene is TRBJ2-3, the V gene TRBV5-6, with 8 nucleotides matching TRBD2. The CDR3 consists of 14 residues. Germline V gives CDR1 SGHDT, CDR2 YYEEEE. With V trimmed by 4 bases and J by 3 bases, 4 bases remained unmatched.